This T cell receptor (beta chain) is drawn from a study of cytomegalovirus exposure and HLA in healthy donors. Findings of the study overall: The study designated about 180 TCR beta chains cytomegalovirus-associated. A few V segments could not be told apart, such as TRBV6-2 and TRBV6-3, and were left out. Later analysis demonstrated an association between a missense DCLRE1C variant and TCR beta V- and J-gene trimming.

At sampling all donors were nominally healthy, likely with unrecorded immune exposures. This CDR3 is 18 amino acids long. Germline CDR1 is SGDLS and CDR2 is YYNGEE. V trimming: 0 bases; J trimming: 4 bases; junction bases outside the gene matches: 9. As for this clone: What it binds is unknown.

13 Jbeta primers and 60 Vbeta primers were used for the PCR. Profiling relied on immunoSEQ multiplex PCR, and the TCRdb table lists in-frame clones only, not all of them. The sample holds 150,000 to 200,000 clones, roughly 84% seen once. The source of this sequence is a man aged 25 to 45 in good health and CMV-seronegative. The chain combines TRBV9 with TRBJ2-1, with 11 bases lining up with TRBD2. Specimen: PBMCs. The CDR3 spells CASSVGGGGLAEYNEQFF. For the CDR3, the DNA is TGTGCCAGCAGCGTAGGCGGTGGGGGACTAGCGGAGTACAATGAGCAGTTCTTC.